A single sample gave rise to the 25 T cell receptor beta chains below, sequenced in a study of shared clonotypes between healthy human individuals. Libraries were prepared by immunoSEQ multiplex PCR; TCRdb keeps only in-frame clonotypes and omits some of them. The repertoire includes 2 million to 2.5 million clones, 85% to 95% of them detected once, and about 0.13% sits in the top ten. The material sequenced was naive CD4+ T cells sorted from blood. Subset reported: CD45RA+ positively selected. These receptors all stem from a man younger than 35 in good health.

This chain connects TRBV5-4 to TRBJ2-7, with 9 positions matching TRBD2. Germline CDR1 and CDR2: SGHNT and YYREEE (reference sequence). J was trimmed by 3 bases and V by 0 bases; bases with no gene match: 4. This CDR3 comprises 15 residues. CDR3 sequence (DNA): TGTGCCAGCAGCTTGGGTGTTAGCGGGAGCTACGAGCAGTACTTC. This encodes CASSLGVSGSYEQYF.

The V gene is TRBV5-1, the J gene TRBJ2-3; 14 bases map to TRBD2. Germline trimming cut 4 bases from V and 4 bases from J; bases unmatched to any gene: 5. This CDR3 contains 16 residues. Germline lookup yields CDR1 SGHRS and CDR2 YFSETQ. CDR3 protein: CASSGLAGGGADTQYF. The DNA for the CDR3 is TGCGCCAGCAGCGGACTAGCGGGGGGCGGGGCAGATACGCAGTATTTT.

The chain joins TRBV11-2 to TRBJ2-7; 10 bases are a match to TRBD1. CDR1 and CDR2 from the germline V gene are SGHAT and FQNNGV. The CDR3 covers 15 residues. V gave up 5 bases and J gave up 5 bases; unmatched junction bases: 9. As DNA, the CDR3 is TGTGCCAGCAGCCCAGCGGGACAGGGGCTCAACGAGCAGTACTTC. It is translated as CASSPAGQGLNEQYF. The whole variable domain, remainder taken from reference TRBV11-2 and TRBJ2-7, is EAGVAQSPRYKIIEKRQSVAFWCNPISGHATLYWYQQILGQGPKLLIQFQNNGVVDDSQLPKDRFSAERLKGVDSTLKIQPAKLEDSAVYLCASSPAGQGLNEQYFGPGTRLTVT.

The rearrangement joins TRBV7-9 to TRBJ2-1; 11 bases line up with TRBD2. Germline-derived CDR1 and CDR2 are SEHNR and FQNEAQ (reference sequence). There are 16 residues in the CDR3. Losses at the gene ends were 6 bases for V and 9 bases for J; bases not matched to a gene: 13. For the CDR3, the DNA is TGTGCCAGCAGGGAGTTAGCGGGAGGGATGTTTATTGAGCAGTTCTTC. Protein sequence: CASRELAGGMFIEQFF.

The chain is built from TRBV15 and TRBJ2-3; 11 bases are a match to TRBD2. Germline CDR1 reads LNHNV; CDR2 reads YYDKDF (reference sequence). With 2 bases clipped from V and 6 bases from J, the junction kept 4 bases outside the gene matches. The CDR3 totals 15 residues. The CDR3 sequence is CATSRLTSGTDTQYF. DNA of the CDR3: TGTGCCACCAGCAGACTGACTAGCGGGACTGATACGCAGTATTTT. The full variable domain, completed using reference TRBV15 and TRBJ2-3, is DAMVIQNPRYQVTQFGKPVTLSCSQTLNHNVMYWYQQKSSQAPKLLFHYYDKDFNNEADTPDNFQSRRPNTSFCFLDIRSPGLGDTAMYLCATSRLTSGTDTQYFGPGTRLTVL.

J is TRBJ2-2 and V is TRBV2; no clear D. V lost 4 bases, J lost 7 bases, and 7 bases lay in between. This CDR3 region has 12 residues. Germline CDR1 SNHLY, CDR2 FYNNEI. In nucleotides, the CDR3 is TGTGCCAGCAGTGGTGGGGTCGGGGAGCTGTTTTTT. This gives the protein CASSGGVGELFF. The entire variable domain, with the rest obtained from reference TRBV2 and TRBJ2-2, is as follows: EPEVTQTPSHQVTQMGQEVILRCVPISNHLYFYWYRQILGQKVEFLVSFYNNEISEKSEIFDDQFSVERPDGSNFTLKIRSTKLEDSAMYFCASSGGVGELFFGEGSRLTVL.

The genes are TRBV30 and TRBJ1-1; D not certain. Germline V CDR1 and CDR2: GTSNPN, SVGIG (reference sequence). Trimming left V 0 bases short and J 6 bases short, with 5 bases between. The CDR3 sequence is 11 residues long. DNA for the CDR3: TGTGCCTGGAGTGTGATTGCTGAAGCTTTCTTT. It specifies CAWSVIAEAFF. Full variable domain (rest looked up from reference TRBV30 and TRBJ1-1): SQTIHQWPATLVQPVGSPLSLECTVEGTSNPNLYWYRQAAGRGLQLLFYSVGIGQISSEVPQNLSASRPQDRQFILSSKKLLLSDSGFYLCAWSVIAEAFFGQGTRLTVV.

The CDR3 reads CASSLLDRWGMTGANVLTF. In nucleotides, the CDR3 is TGTGCCAGCAGCTTATTGGACAGGTGGGGGATGACTGGGGCCAACGTCCTGACTTTC. This chain links TRBV7-2 with TRBJ2-6; 7 nucleotides line up with TRBD1. The trim removed 2 bases at V and 2 bases at J, leaving 12 bases unmatched. The germline CDR1 and CDR2 sequences are SGHTA and FQGNSA. This CDR3 has 19 residues.

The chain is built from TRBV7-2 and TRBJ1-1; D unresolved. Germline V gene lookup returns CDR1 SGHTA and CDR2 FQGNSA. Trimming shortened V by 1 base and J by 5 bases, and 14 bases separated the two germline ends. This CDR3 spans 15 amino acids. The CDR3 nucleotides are TGTGCCAGCAGCTTAGTGGGAGCAAAGAGGACTGAAGCTTTCTTT. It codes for CASSLVGAKRTEAFF. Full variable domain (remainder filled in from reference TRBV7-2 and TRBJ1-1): GAGVSQSPSNKVTEKGKDVELRCDPISGHTALYWYRQSLGQGLEFLIYFQGNSAPDKSGLPSDRFSAERTGGSVSTLTIQRTQQEDSAVYLCASSLVGAKRTEAFFGQGTRLTVV.

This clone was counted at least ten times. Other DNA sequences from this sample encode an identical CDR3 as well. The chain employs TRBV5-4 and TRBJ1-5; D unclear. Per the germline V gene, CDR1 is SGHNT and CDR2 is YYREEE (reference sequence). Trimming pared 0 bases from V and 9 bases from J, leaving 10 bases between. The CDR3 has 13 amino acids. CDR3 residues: CASSLGEGWPQHF. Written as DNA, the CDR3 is TGTGCCAGCAGCTTGGGGGAGGGCTGGCCCCAGCATTTT.

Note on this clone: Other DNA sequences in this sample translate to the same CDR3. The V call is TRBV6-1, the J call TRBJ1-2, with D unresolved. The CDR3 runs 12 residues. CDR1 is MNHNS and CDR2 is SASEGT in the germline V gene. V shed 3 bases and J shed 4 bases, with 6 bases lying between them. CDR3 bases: TGTGCCAGCAGTGAGGGTGGCTATGGCTACACCTTC. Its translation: CASSEGGYGYTF.

Here the CDR3 reads CASSPRQGNQETQYF. For the CDR3, the DNA is TGTGCCAGCTCACCAAGACAGGGTAACCAAGAGACCCAGTACTTC. This sequence joins TRBV18 and TRBJ2-5, with 7 bases lining up with TRBD1. CDR3 length: 15 residues. Trimming removed 2 bases from V and 0 bases from J; junction bases left unmatched: 3. Germline values: CDR1 KGHSH, CDR2 LQKENI.

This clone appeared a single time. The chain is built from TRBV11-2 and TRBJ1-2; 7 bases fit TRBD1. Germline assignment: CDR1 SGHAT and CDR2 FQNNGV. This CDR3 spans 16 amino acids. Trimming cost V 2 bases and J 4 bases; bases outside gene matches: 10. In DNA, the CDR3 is TGTGCCAGCAGCTTATCCCGGGACAGCCTTTTCTATGGCTACACCTTC. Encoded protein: CASSLSRDSLFYGYTF.

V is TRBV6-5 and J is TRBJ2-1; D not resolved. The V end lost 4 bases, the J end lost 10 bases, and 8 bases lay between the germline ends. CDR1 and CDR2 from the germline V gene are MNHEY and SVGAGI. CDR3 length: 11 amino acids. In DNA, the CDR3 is TGTGCCAGCAGTTTCCAATCGGAGCAGTTCTTC. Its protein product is CASSFQSEQFF.

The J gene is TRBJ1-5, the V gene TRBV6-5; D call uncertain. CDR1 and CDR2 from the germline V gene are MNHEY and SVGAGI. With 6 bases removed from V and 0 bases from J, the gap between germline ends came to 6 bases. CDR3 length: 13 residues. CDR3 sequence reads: CASRVASNQPQHF. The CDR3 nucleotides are TGTGCCAGCAGGGTCGCTAGCAATCAGCCCCAGCATTTT.

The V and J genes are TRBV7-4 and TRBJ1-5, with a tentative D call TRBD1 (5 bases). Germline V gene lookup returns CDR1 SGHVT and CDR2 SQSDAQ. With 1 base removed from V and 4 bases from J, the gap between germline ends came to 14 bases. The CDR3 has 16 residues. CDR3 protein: CASSLVAGSGNQPQHF. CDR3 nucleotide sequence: TGTGCCAGCAGCTTAGTGGCAGGGTCTGGTAATCAGCCCCAGCATTTT.

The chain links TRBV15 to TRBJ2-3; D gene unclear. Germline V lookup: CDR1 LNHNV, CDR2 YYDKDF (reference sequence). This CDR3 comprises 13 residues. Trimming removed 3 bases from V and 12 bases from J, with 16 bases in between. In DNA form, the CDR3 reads TGTGCCACCAGCAGTTGGGGTACTCCAATTCAGTATTTT. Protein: CATSSWGTPIQYF.

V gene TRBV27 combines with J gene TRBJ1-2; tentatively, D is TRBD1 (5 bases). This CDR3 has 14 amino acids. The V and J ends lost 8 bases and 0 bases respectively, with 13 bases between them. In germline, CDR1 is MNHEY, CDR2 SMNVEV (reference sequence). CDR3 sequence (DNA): TGTGCCAGCTCACGGGAGGGGTCTAACTATGGCTACACCTTC. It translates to CASSREGSNYGYTF.

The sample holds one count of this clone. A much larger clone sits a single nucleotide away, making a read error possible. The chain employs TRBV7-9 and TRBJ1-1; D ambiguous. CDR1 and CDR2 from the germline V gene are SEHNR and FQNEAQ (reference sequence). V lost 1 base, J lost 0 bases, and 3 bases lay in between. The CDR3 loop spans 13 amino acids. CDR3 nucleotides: TGTGCCAGCAGCTTAGATGTGAACACTGAAGCTTTCTTT. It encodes CASSLDVNTEAFF.

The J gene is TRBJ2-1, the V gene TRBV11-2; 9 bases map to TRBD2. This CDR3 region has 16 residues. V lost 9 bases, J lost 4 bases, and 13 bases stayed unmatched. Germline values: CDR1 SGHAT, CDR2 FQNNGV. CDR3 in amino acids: CASRAGGPGVYNEQFF. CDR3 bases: TGTGCCAGTAGGGCGGGAGGGCCTGGGGTATACAATGAGCAGTTCTTC. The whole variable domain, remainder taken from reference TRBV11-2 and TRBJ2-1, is EAGVAQSPRYKIIEKRQSVAFWCNPISGHATLYWYQQILGQGPKLLIQFQNNGVVDDSQLPKDRFSAERLKGVDSTLKIQPAKLEDSAVYLCASRAGGPGVYNEQFFGPGTRLTVL.

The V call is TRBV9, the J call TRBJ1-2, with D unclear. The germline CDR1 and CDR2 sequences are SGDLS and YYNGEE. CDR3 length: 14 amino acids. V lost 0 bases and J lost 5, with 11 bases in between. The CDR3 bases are TGTGCCAGCAGCGTAGAGGACGGTCTGTATGGCTACACCTTC. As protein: CASSVEDGLYGYTF.

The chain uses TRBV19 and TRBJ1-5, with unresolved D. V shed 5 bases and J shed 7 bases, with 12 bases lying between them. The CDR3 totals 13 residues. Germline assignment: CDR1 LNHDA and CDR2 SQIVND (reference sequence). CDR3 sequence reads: CASSPSEGQPQHF. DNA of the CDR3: TGTGCCAGTAGTCCCTCCGAAGGGCAGCCCCAGCATTTT.

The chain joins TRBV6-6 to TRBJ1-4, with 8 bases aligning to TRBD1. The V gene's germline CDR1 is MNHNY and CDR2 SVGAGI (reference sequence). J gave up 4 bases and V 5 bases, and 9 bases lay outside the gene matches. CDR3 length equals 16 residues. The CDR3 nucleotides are TGTGCCAGCAGTCCGGGACAGGCGTTTGGTAATGAAAAACTGTTTTTT. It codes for CASSPGQAFGNEKLFF.

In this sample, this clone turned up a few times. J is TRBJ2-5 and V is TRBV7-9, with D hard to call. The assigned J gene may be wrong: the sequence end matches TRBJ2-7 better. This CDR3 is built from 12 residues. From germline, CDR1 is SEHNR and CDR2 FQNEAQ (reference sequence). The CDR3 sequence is CASSLSSYEQYF. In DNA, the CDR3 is TGTGCCAGCAGCTTAAGCTCCTACGAGCAGTACTTC.

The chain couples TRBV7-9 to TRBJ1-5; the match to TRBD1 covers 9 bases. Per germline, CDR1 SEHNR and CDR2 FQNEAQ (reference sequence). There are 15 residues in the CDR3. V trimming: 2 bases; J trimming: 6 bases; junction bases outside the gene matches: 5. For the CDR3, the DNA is TGTGCCAGCAGCTTACAGGGGACAGGGAGTCAGCCCCAGCATTTT. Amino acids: CASSLQGTGSQPQHF.